These T cell receptor beta chains were read from a single sample in a study of blood T cell repertoires in COVID-19. TCRdb's table, derived via immunoSEQ multiplex PCR, lists solely in-frame clones and lacks some. Of just under 150,000 clones listed, 75% to 90% are singletons. Sequencing used peripheral blood. These receptors were taken from a human donor in a cohort sampled during active COVID-19. The CDR3 runs from the conserved cysteine through the conserved F or W. The D gene is left open where the match is weak. A row's size may be missing; if present it is once, few, many or a size class.

clone_size,j_call,d_call,cdr3_length,v_call,cdr3_nt,cdr3_aa
-,TRBJ2-2,-,16,TRBV11-3,TGTGCCAGCAGTCCCAGTGTAGGGGGAGCCACCGGGGAGCTGTTTTTT,CASSPSVGGATGELFF
-,TRBJ2-7,TRBD1,14,TRBV5-1,TGCGCCAGCAGCTTCGACAGGGATCTCTACGAGCAGTACTTC,CASSFDRDLYEQYF
-,TRBJ1-5,TRBD1,15,TRBV2,TGTGCCAGCAGCCGTGACAGGGGAGGCAATCAGCCCCAGCATTTT,CASSRDRGGNQPQHF
-,TRBJ1-5,-,14,TRBV4-1,TGCGCCAGCAGCCAAGGGGGAGGCCATCAGCCCCAGCATTTT,CASSQGGGHQPQHF
-,TRBJ2-7,-,12,TRBV2,TGTGCCAGCAGACAGGAGTCCTACGAGCAGTACTTC,CASRQESYEQYF
few,TRBJ2-5,-,14,TRBV4-1,TGCGCCAGCAGCCTTTGGACTCCGGGGGAGACCCAGTACTTC,CASSLWTPGETQYF
-,TRBJ2-3,TRBD1,13,TRBV9,TGTGCCAGCAGCGCGACAGGGGCGGATACGCAGTATTTT,CASSATGADTQYF
-,TRBJ1-1,-,16,TRBV28,TGTGCCAGCAGTTCTAGCCCACACACAGGGTTTACTGAAGCTTTCTTT,CASSSSPHTGFTEAFF
-,TRBJ2-3,-,14,TRBV2,TGTGCCAGCATTTCACGCGGAAGCACAGATACGCAGTATTTT,CASISRGSTDTQYF
-,TRBJ1-6,-,13,TRBV30,TGTGCCTGGAATGGGCAGATTGATTCACCCCTCCACTTT,CAWNGQIDSPLHF
-,TRBJ1-4,-,15,TRBV30,TGTGCCTGGAGTGTATCGGGGGTAACTAATGAAAAACTGTTTTTT,CAWSVSGVTNEKLFF
-,TRBJ1-2,-,15,TRBV4-1,TGCGCCAGCAGCCAAGATCGAGGACAGAACTATGGCTACACCTTC,CASSQDRGQNYGYTF
few,TRBJ2-3,TRBD2,18,TRBV6-2/TRBV6-3,TGTGCCAGCAGTTACCCGAATTTAGCGGGAGTTGGCACAGATACGCAGTATTTT,CASSYPNLAGVGTDTQYF
once,TRBJ1-5,-,12,TRBV12-3/TRBV12-4,TGTGCCACCGGGGGGGGCAATCAGCCCCAGCATTTT,CATGGGNQPQHF
once,TRBJ2-2,TRBD1,16,TRBV18,TGTGCCAGCTCACCACTCAGGACAGGGGACACCGGGGAGCTGTTTTTT,CASSPLRTGDTGELFF
-,TRBJ2-7,TRBD1,17,TRBV3-1/TRBV3-2,TGTGCCAGCAGCCAAGAGTTCCTAGACAGGGGAGAGCACGAGCAGTACTTC,CASSQEFLDRGEHEQYF
-,TRBJ1-1,-,16,TRBV18,TGTGCCAGCTCAACAAGTCCCCCACCTCCCGACACTGAAGCTTTCTTT,CASSTSPPPPDTEAFF
-,TRBJ1-1,-,13,TRBV3-1/TRBV3-2,TGTGCCAGCAGCCAAGATATGTACACTGAAGCTTTCTTT,CASSQDMYTEAFF
-,TRBJ2-3,TRBD2,18,TRBV4-1,TGCGCCAGCAGCCAAGCCCCCCCCACTAGCGGGGACACAGATACGCAGTATTTT,CASSQAPPTSGDTDTQYF
-,TRBJ2-3,-,13,TRBV12-3/TRBV12-4,TGTGCCAGCAGTTATAGTGGCACAGATACGCAGTATTTT,CASSYSGTDTQYF
-,TRBJ1-3,-,17,TRBV7-6,TGTGCCAGCAGCTCCCGACAGATGTTAATCTCTGGAAACACCATATATTTT,CASSSRQMLISGNTIYF
-,TRBJ2-1,TRBD1,13,TRBV7-9,TGTGCCAGCACCCGGTCAGGGGGCAATGAGCAGTTCTTC,CASTRSGGNEQFF
few,TRBJ1-1,TRBD1,14,TRBV4-2,TGTGCCAGCAGCCAAAACAGGGGAAACACTGAAGCTTTCTTT,CASSQNRGNTEAFF
few,TRBJ1-3,TRBD1,15,TRBV7-6,TGTGCCAGCAGCGCCTACGGGGACAGTGGAAACACCATATATTTT,CASSAYGDSGNTIYF
-,TRBJ1-2,TRBD1,15,TRBV6-5,TGTGCCAGCAGAGTTGCCCAGGGGGAGGACTATGGCTACACCTTC,CASRVAQGEDYGYTF
-,TRBJ1-1,-,10,TRBV20-1,TGCACCCCGGGGGGGGATGAAGCTTTCTTT,CTPGGDEAFF
-,TRBJ2-1,-,15,TRBV9,TGTGCCAGCAGCGTAGAGCTAGGCCCCCTTGTGGAGCAGTTCTTC,CASSVELGPLVEQFF
-,TRBJ2-1,-,16,TRBV14,TGTGCCAGCAGCCAACTAGAGTCCGGACAGTCGAATGAGCAGTTCTTC,CASSQLESGQSNEQFF
once,TRBJ1-4,-,11,TRBV2,TGTGCCAGCAGCCCTCTTGAAAAACTGTTTTTT,CASSPLEKLFF
-,TRBJ2-3,-,13,TRBV4-1,TGCGCCAGCAGCCAAGCGGGGGTGGATACGCAGTATTTT,CASSQAGVDTQYF
-,TRBJ2-1,TRBD2,15,TRBV6-5,TGTGCCAGCATGTCAGGACTAGCGGGAGGGGATGAGCAGTTCTTC,CASMSGLAGGDEQFF
once,TRBJ1-1,-,16,TRBV9,TGTGCCAGCAGCGTAGCAGCATCGACAGGAAACACTGAAGCTTTCTTT,CASSVAASTGNTEAFF
-,TRBJ1-1,-,15,TRBV2,TGTGCCAGCAGTAACGGAGGGACGGGGAACACTGAAGCTTTCTTT,CASSNGGTGNTEAFF
-,TRBJ2-3,TRBD1,13,TRBV28,TGTGCCAGCGGGACAGGGACGGTTGATACGCAGTATTTT,CASGTGTVDTQYF
-,TRBJ1-5,-,13,TRBV19,TGTGCCAGTAGTAGCCAGATTGATCAGCCCCAGCATTTT,CASSSQIDQPQHF
-,TRBJ1-6,-,19,TRBV27,TGTGCCAGCAGTTTCGGAGGGACCGGGGACCCCAATTATAATTCACCCCTCCACTTT,CASSFGGTGDPNYNSPLHF
-,TRBJ1-1,-,15,TRBV6-6,TGTGCCAGCAGTTACTCGAAAGGAGCAAACACTGAAGCTTTCTTT,CASSYSKGANTEAFF
once,TRBJ2-4,TRBD2,16,TRBV14,TGTGCCAGCAGCCAAGCGACGGGAGGAGCCAAAAACATTCAGTACTTC,CASSQATGGAKNIQYF
-,TRBJ2-2,-,19,TRBV21-1,TGTGCCAGCAGCACCGGGGGGAGACCCAAACCTACGAACACCGGGGAGCTGTTTTTT,CASSTGGRPKPTNTGELFF
-,TRBJ1-1,TRBD1,17,TRBV2,TGTGCCAGCAGTGTAGTAGGGACAGGGGCGCTGGGAACTGAAGCTTTCTTT,CASSVVGTGALGTEAFF
-,TRBJ2-1,TRBD2,17,TRBV7-9,TGTGCCAGCAGCTCCCCGACTAGCGGGAGCTGGCGCAATGAGCAGTTCTTC,CASSSPTSGSWRNEQFF
once,TRBJ1-1,TRBD1,17,TRBV18,TGTGCCAGCTCACCAAGGACAGGGGCGCAGGGGAACACTGAAGCTTTCTTT,CASSPRTGAQGNTEAFF
few,TRBJ1-5,-,13,TRBV2,TGTGCCAGCAGGGGGGAGGGGACTCAGCCCCAGCATTTT,CASRGEGTQPQHF
-,TRBJ2-1,TRBD2,14,TRBV20-1,TGCAGTGCTAGTCGCGGGGGGGCCGCCTATGAGCAGTTCTTC,CSASRGGAAYEQFF
-,TRBJ1-5,TRBD1,14,TRBV9,TGTGCCAGCTCCCCGAGGACAGGGGCACAGCCCCAGCATTTT,CASSPRTGAQPQHF
many,TRBJ1-1,-,16,TRBV10-3,TGTGCCATCAGTGGGACTACTCGGGTGGGGGAGCCTGAAGCTTTCTTT,CAISGTTRVGEPEAFF